These T cell receptor beta chains were read from a single sample in a study of CD8+ T cells in alopecia areata. Clones were sequenced by immunoSEQ multiplex PCR, and TCRdb holds only the in-frame ones, with some missing. The sample holds under 250,000 clones, around 62% seen once. The specimen comprised CD4+ T cells sorted from blood, sampled at week 0. The receptors originated from a human donor with alopecia areata. Each CDR3 is given with its conserved first and last residue.

V | CDR3
TRBV6-5 | CASSKDRGYEQYF
TRBV18 | CASSPPGLAGSEQYF
TRBV10-3 | CAISRLDGDEQFF
TRBV30 | CAWTTGTAAGNTIYF
TRBV25-1 | CASSLGRGVTEAFF
TRBV5-6 | CASSTRQAEVYGYTF
TRBV7-6 | CASSSQGFTDTQYF
TRBV9 | CASSVRGDTQYF
TRBV2 | CASSWDLNTEAFF
TRBV11-3 | CASSSERTEQFF
TRBV28 | CASSFVERENEQFF
TRBV30 | CAWSLAPNYGYTF
TRBV6-1 | CASRDPRTGGYEQYF
TRBV18 | CASSPMIRGETQYF
TRBV6-1 | CASSDNLQGINYGYTF
TRBV15 | CATSRAGTGGNQPQHF
TRBV2 | CASDPAGVKNEQFF
TRBV27 | CASSFDRDGNEKLFF
TRBV28 | CASSSGTSGSNEQFF
TRBV30 | CAWERLAGRDEQYF
TRBV5-1 | CASSTGTSAADGQFF
TRBV11-2 | CASSSGVGTEAFF
TRBV15 | CATSRRDRYDGNQPQHF
TRBV2 | CASSDPGDTQYF
TRBV6-1 | CASGGQTYEQYF
TRBV29-1 | CSVALKASTDTQYF
TRBV2 | CASRRLAGYEQFF
TRBV18 | CASSLGQDTEAFF
TRBV29-1 | CSVTDRGYGYTF
TRBV7-8 | CASSPREGNQPQHF
TRBV19 | CASRPGTMTGNTIYF
TRBV14 | CASSQDGNFGDSPLHF